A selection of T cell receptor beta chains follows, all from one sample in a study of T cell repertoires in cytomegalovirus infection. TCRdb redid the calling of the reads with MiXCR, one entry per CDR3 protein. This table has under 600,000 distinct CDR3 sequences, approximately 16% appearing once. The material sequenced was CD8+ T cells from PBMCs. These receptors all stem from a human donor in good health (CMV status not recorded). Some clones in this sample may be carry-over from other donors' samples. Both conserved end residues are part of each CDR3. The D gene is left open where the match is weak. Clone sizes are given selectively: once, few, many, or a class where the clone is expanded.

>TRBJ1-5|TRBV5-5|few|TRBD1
TGTGCCAGCAGCTTGTATCAGGGGGCCGCTCAGCCCCAGCATTTT
CASSLYQGAAQPQHF
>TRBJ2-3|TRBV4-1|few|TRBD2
TGCGCCAGCAGCCTGCGACTAGCGGGGGAGGATACGCAGTATTTT
CASSLRLAGEDTQYF
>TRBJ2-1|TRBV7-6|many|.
TGTGCCAGCAGCTTAGGGCTAGGCCCAAACAATGAGCAGTTCTTC
CASSLGLGPNNEQFF
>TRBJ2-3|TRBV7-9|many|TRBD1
TGTGCCAGCAGCTTAACAGAGGGACAGACGAGCACAGATACGCAGTATTTT
CASSLTEGQTSTDTQYF
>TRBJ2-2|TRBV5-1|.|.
TGCGCCAGCAGCTCCTGGGACTCCAGAATTTTCTCCGGGGAGCTGTTTTTT
CASSSWDSRIFSGELFF
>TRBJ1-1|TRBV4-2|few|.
TGTGCCAGCAGCCAAGATCCTATGGTTAGCGACGGGAACACTGAAGCTTTCTTT
CASSQDPMVSDGNTEAFF
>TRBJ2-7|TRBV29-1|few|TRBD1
TGCAGCGTAATAGACAGGGGGCCTCCCTACGAGCAGTACTTC
CSVIDRGPPYEQYF
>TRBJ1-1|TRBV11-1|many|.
TGTGCCAGCAGCTTAGCGGAGGGGATGAACACTGAAGCTTTCTTT
CASSLAEGMNTEAFF
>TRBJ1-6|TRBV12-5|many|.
TGTGCTAGTGGGCTAGGAGGGGGGAATTCACCCCTCCACTTT
CASGLGGGNSPLHF
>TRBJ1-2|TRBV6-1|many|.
TGTGCCAGCATTCGACTTGGGATCCCCGGCTACACCTTC
CASIRLGIPGYTF
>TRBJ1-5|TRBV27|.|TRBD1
TGTGCCAGCAGTTTAAAGGGGGCGGGAGAAATTCAGCCCCAGCATTTT
CASSLKGAGEIQPQHF
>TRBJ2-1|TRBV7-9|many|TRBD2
TGTGCCAGCAGCCCGACTAGCGGGGGCTACAGCTCCTACAATGAGCAGTTCTTC
CASSPTSGGYSSYNEQFF
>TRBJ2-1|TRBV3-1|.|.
TGTGCCAGCAGCCAAGACCTAACTTATTTTGAGCAGTTCTTC
CASSQDLTYFEQFF
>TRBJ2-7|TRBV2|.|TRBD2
TGTGCCAGCGAACCGGGACTAGCGACCTACGAGCAGTACTTC
CASEPGLATYEQYF
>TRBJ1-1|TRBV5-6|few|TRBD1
TGTGCCAGCAGCTGGACAGGGTATGACACTGAAGCTTTCTTT
CASSWTGYDTEAFF
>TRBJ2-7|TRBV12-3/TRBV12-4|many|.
TGTGCCAGCAGTTTGCGACAGGGGAGGGACGAGCAGTACTTC
CASSLRQGRDEQYF
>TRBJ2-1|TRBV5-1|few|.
TGCGCCAGCAGCTTCGACACGAGCTCCTACAATGAGCAGTTCTTC
CASSFDTSSYNEQFF
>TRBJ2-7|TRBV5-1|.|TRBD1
TGCGCCAGCAGCTTGGCTCCAGGACAGGGACACTACGAGCAGTACTTC
CASSLAPGQGHYEQYF
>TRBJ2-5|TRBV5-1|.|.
TGCGCCAGCACCTCGCACGGAGAGACCCAGTACTTC
CASTSHGETQYF
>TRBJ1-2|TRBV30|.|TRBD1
TGTGCCTGGAGTGTGGGGGGGACAGGGGCGTTCTATGGCTACACCTTC
CAWSVGGTGAFYGYTF
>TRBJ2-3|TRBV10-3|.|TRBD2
TGTGCGGTGGAGGCGGGGGGGCCAGATACGCAGTATTTT
CAVEAGGPDTQYF
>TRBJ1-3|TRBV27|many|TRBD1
TGTGCCAGCAGTGGGGACAGGGGATACTCTGGAAACACCATATATTTT
CASSGDRGYSGNTIYF
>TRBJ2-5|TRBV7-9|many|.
TGTGCCAGCAGCTCCCTATTTCTGGACAGTCCAGAGACCCAGTACTTC
CASSSLFLDSPETQYF
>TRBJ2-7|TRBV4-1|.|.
TGCGCCAGCAGCCAAGATCAACAGGTATCCTACGAGCAGTACTTC
CASSQDQQVSYEQYF
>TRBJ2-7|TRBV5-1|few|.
TGCGCCAGCAGCGCCAGCGGGCTAACCTACGAGCAGTACTTC
CASSASGLTYEQYF
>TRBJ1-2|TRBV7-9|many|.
TGTGCCAGCAGCTTAGCGGGGGTATTAAGCTATGGCTACACCTTC
CASSLAGVLSYGYTF
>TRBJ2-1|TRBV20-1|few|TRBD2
TGCAGTGCTAGAGAGTCAATGGGGCGGGGGGGCCAGTCCTACAATGAGCAGTTCTTC
CSARESMGRGGQSYNEQFF
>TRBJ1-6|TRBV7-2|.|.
TGTGCCAGCAGCGTGGCTTGGGACGGCTCACCCCTGCACTTT
CASSVAWDGSPLHF
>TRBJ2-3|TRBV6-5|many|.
TGTGCCAGCAGTTATGACTACGGGAGTTCCCCAGATACGCAGTATTTT
CASSYDYGSSPDTQYF
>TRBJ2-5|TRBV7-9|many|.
TGTGCCGGTGAAACCGACCTTAGCGACAACCGTCTGGAGACCCAGTACTTC
CAGETDLSDNRLETQYF
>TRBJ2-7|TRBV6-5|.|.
TGTGCCAGCAGTTTCAGGGGAAGCTTCGCCGAGCAGTACTTC
CASSFRGSFAEQYF
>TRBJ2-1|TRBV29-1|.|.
TGCAGCGTTGAGGGGACCCGAACTAGCTCCTACAATGAGCAGTTCTTC
CSVEGTRTSSYNEQFF
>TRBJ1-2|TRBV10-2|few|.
TGCGCCAGCGCCGGGGCATACGGTGGCTACACCTTC
CASAGAYGGYTF
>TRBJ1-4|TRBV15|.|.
TGTGCCACCAGCAGAGATCTGATTAATGAAAAACTGTTTTTT
CATSRDLINEKLFF
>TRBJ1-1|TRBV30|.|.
TGTGCCTGGAGCTTGGGGGACTCGGTCGTGAACACTGAAGCTTTCTTT
CAWSLGDSVVNTEAFF
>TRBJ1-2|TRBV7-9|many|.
TGTGCCAGCAGCGCTAACTATGGCTACACCTTC
CASSANYGYTF
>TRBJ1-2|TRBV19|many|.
TGTGCCAGTAAGGCAGGAGGCTACACCTTC
CASKAGGYTF
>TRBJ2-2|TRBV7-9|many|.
TGTGCCAGCAGCTTATACGGGACGTATGGGGCCGGGGAGCTGTTTTTT
CASSLYGTYGAGELFF
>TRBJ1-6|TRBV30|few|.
TGTGCCTGGAGTGATAATTCACCCCTCCACTTT
CAWSDNSPLHF
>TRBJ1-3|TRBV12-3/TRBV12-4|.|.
TGTGCCAGCAGACAGACCGTCTCTGGAAACACCATATATTTT
CASRQTVSGNTIYF
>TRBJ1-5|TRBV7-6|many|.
TGTGCCAGCAGCTCCTCCCTTGGCAATCAGCCCCAGCATTTT
CASSSSLGNQPQHF
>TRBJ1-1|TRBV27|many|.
TGTGCCAGCAGTTTATCCAGGGACGGAAACACTGAAGCTTTCTTT
CASSLSRDGNTEAFF
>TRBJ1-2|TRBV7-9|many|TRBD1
TGTGCCAGCAGCTTAGGTGGGCCAGGGGGCTATGGCTACACCTTC
CASSLGGPGGYGYTF
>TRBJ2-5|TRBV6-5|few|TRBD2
TGTGCCAGCAGTTACGCAGGCCTAGCGGGGGGGCGTCAAGAGACCCAGTACTTC
CASSYAGLAGGRQETQYF
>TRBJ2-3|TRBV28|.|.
TGTGCCAGCGTTACCCGGCGCGGGCCTAGCACAGATACGCAGTATTTT
CASVTRRGPSTDTQYF
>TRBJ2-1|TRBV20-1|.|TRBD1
TGCAGTGCTAGAGATCAGGACAGGTCGATTAGGGGTGAGCAGTTCTTC
CSARDQDRSIRGEQFF
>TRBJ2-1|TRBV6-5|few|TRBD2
TGTGCCAGCAGTTATGGGTGGCGGGGGTCCTACAATGAGCAGTTCTTC
CASSYGWRGSYNEQFF
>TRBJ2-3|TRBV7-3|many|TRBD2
TGTGCCAGCAGCCTCAAAGCGGGAGGGGGGGTGGATACGCAGTATTTT
CASSLKAGGGVDTQYF
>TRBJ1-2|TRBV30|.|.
TGTGCCTGGAACGGCCTACAAAGAGGCTACACCTTC
CAWNGLQRGYTF
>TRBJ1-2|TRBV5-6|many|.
TGTGCCAGCAGCTCGACGGACGACTATAGCTACACCTTC
CASSSTDDYSYTF
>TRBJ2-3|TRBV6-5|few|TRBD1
TGTGCCAGCAGTCCACAGGGGCTGGTAGCAGATACGCAGTATTTT
CASSPQGLVADTQYF
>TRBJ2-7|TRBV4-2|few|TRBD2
TGTGCCAGCAGCCAAGCCTTGGGTAGCGGGGAGGACGAGCAGTACTTC
CASSQALGSGEDEQYF
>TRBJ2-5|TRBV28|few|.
TGTGCCAGCAGTGCTCCGGGGACCCAGTACTTC
CASSAPGTQYF
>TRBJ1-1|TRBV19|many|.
TGTGCCAGTAGTTTGGCCCCACCGATGAACACTGAAGCTTTCTTT
CASSLAPPMNTEAFF
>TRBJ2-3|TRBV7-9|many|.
TGTGCCAGCAGCTCCCGCCCGGGGGCATTAACTAGCACAGATACGCAGTATTTT
CASSSRPGALTSTDTQYF
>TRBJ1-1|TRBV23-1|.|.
TGCGCCAGCCTCCGCCGTAGGGGCCGCTGGAACACTGAAGCTTTCTTT
CASLRRRGRWNTEAFF
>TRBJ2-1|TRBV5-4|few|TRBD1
TGTGCCAGCAGCCGCCGGGACAGGGACCATGAGCAGTTCTTC
CASSRRDRDHEQFF
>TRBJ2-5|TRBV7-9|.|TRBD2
TGTGCCAGCAGACATGGGGGAGGGGAGACCCAGTACTTC
CASRHGGGETQYF
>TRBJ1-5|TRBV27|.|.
TGTGCCAGCAGAACAGGGAGCGGTAGCAATCAGCCCCAGCATTTT
CASRTGSGSNQPQHF